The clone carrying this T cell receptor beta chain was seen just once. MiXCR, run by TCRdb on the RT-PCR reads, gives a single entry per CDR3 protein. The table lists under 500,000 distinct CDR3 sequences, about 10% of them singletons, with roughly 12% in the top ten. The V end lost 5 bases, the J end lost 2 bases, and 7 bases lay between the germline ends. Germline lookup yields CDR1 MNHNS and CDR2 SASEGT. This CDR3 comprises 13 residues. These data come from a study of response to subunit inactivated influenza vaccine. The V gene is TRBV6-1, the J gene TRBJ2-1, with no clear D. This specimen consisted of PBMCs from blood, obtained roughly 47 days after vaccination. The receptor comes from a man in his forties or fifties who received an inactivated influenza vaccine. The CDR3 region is CASSRRPYNEQFF. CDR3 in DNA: TGTGCCAGCAGTCGACGCCCCTACAATGAGCAGTTCTTC.